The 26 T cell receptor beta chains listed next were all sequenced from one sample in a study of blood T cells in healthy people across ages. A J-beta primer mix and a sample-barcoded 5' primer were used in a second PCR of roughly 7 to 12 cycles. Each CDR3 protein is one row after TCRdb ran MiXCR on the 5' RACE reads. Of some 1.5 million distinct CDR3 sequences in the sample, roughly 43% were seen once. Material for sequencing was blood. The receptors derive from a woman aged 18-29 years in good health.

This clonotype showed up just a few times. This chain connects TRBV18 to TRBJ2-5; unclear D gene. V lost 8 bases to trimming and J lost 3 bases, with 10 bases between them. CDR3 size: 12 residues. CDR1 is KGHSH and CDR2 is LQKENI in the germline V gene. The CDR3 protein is CASHLQKETQYF. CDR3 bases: TGTGCCAGCCACCTGCAGAAAGAGACCCAGTACTTC.

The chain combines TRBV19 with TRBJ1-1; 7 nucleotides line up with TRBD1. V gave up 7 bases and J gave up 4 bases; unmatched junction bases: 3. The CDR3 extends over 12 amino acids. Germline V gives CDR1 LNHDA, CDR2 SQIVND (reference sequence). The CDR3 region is CASTHRGTEAFF. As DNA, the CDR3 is TGTGCCAGTACACACAGGGGCACTGAAGCTTTCTTT.

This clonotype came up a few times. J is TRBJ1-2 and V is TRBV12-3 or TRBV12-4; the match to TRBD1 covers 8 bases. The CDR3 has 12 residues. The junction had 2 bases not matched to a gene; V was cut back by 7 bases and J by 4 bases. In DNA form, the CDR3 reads TGTGCCAGCACCACAGGGGGCTATGGCTACACCTTC. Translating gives CASTTGGYGYTF.

Written as DNA, the CDR3 is TGTGCCAGCAGCTTTCGACAGGCGACCTACAATGAGCAGTTCTTC. It translates to CASSFRQATYNEQFF. The chain employs TRBV7-3 and TRBJ2-1, with a possible D match to TRBD1 (6 bases). The V and J ends lost 3 bases and 2 bases respectively, with 11 bases between them. The CDR3 length is 15 residues. Germline V CDR1 and CDR2: SGHTA, FQGTGA.

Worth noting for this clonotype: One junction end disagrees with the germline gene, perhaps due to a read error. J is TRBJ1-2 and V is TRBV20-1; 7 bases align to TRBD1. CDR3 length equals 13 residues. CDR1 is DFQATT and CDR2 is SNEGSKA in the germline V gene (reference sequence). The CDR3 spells CSVREGTDYGYTF. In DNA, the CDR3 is TGCAGTGTTAGAGAGGGGACAGACTATGGCTACACCTTC.

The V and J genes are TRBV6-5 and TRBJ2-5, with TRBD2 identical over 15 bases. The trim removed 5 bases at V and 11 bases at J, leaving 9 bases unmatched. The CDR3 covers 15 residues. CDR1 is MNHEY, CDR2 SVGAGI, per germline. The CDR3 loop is CASSQRTSGRGEQYF. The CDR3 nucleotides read TGTGCCAGCAGTCAAAGGACTAGCGGGAGGGGTGAGCAGTACTTC.

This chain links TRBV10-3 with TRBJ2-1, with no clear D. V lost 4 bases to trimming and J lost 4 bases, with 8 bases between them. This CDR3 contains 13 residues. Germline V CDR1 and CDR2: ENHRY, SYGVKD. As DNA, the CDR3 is TGTGCCATCAGTGGGACGGATTACAATGAGCAGTTCTTC. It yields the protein CAISGTDYNEQFF.

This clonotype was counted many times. CDR3: CATSRVGTGMETQYF. CDR3 bases: TGTGCCACCAGCAGAGTTGGGACAGGAATGGAGACCCAGTACTTC. V is TRBV15 and J is TRBJ2-5, with 8 bases matching TRBD1. Trimming took 1 base from V and 5 from J; bases not matched to a gene: 6. The CDR3 runs 15 residues. Per the germline V gene, CDR1 is LNHNV and CDR2 is YYDKDF (reference sequence). The whole variable domain, remainder taken from reference TRBV15 and TRBJ2-5, is DAMVIQNPRYQVTQFGKPVTLSCSQTLNHNVMYWYQQKSSQAPKLLFHYYDKDFNNEADTPDNFQSRRPNTSFCFLDIRSPGLGDTAMYLCATSRVGTGMETQYFGPGTRLLVL.

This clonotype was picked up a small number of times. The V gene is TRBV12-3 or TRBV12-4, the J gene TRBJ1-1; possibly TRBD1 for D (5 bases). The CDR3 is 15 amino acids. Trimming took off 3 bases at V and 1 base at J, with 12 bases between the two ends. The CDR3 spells CASSLPGSKNTEAFF. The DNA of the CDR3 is TGTGCCAGCAGTTTGCCAGGGAGCAAGAACACTGAAGCTTTCTTT.

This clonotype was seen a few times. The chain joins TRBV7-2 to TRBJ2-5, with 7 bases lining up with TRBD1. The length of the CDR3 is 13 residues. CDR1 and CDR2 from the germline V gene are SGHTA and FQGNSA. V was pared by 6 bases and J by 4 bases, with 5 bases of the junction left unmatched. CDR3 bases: TGTGCCAGCAGTCAGACAGGGAGAGAGACCCAGTACTTC. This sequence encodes CASSQTGRETQYF.

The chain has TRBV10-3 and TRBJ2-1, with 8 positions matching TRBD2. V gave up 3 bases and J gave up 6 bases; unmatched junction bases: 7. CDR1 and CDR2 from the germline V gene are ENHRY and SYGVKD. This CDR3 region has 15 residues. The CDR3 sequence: CAISEGRAGANEQFF. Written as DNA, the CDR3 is TGTGCCATCAGTGAAGGGCGAGCGGGAGCCAATGAGCAGTTCTTC.

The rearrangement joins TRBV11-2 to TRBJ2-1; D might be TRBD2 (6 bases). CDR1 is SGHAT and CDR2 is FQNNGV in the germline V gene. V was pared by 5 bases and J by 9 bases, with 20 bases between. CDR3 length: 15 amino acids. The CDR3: CASSATRAGRGEQFF. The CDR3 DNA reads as TGTGCCAGCAGCGCGACCCGTGCCGGGCGGGGTGAGCAGTTCTTC.

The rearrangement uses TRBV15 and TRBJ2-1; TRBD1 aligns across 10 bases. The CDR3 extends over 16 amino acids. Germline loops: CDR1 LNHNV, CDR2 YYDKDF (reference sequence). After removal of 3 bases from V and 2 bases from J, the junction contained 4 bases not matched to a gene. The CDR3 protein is CATSRRTGGPYNEQFF. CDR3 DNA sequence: TGTGCCACCAGCAGGCGGACAGGGGGTCCCTACAATGAGCAGTTCTTC.

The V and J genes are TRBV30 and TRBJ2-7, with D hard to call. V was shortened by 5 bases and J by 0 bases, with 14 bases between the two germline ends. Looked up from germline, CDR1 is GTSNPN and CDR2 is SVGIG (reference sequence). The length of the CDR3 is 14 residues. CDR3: CAWAVGSISYEQYF. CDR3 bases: TGTGCCTGGGCCGTGGGCTCTATCTCCTACGAGCAGTACTTC.

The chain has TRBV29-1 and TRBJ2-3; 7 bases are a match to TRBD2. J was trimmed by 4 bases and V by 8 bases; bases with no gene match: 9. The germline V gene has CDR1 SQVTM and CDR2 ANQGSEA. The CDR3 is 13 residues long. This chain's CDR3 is CSLVGEGPDTQYF. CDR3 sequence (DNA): TGCAGCCTTGTGGGGGAGGGACCAGATACGCAGTATTTT.

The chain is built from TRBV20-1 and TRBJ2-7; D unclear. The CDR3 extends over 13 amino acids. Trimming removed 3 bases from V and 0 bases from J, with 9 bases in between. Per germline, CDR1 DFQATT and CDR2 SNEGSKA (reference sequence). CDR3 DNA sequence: TGCAGTGCTAGGTCAGGCTTCTCCTACGAGCAGTACTTC. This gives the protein CSARSGFSYEQYF.

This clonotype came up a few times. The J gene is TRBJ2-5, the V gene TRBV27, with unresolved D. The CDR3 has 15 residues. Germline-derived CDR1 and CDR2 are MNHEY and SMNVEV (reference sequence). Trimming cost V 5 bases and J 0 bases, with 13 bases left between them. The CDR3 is CASSLALEYQETQYF. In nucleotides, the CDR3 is TGTGCCAGCAGTCTGGCGCTAGAGTACCAAGAGACCCAGTACTTC.

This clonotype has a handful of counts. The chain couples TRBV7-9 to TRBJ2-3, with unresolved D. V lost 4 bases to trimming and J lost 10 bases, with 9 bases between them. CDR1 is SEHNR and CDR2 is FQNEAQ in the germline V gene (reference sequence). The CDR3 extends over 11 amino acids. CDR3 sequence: CASSSSQAQYF. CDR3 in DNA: TGTGCCAGCAGCTCGTCCCAGGCGCAGTATTTT.

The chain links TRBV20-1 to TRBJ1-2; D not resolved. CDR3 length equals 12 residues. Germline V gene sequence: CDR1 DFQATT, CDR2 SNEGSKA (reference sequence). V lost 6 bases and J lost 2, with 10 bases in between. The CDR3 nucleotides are TGCAGTGCAAAGAGCCGGAACTATGGCTACACCTTC. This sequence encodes CSAKSRNYGYTF.

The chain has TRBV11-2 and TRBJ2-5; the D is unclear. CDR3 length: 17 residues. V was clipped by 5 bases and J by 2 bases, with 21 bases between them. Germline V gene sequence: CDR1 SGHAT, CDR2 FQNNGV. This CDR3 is CASSPAAAVLMQETQYF. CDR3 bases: TGTGCCAGCAGCCCCGCGGCGGCAGTACTGATGCAAGAGACCCAGTACTTC. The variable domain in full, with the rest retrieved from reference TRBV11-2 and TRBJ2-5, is EAGVAQSPRYKIIEKRQSVAFWCNPISGHATLYWYQQILGQGPKLLIQFQNNGVVDDSQLPKDRFSAERLKGVDSTLKIQPAKLEDSAVYLCASSPAAAVLMQETQYFGPGTRLLVL.

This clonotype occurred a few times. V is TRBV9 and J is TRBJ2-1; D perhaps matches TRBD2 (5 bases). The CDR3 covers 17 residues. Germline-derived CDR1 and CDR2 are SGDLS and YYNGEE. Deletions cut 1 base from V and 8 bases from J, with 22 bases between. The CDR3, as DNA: TGTGCCAGCAGCGTAATAGGCAGTAGCGTGCCGCTGTATGAGCAGTTCTTC. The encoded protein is CASSVIGSSVPLYEQFF.

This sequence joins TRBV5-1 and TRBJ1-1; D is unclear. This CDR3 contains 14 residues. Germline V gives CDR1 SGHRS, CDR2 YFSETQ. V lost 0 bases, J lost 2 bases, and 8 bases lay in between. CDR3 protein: CASSLGFDNTEAFF. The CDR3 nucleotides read TGCGCCAGCAGCTTGGGATTCGATAACACTGAAGCTTTCTTT.

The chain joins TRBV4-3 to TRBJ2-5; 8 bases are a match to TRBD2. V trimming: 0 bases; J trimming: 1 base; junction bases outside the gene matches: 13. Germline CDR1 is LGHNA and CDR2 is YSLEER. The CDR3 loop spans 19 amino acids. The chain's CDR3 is CASSQDFVRSGGLQETQYF. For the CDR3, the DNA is TGCGCCAGCAGCCAAGATTTCGTAAGGAGCGGGGGCCTCCAAGAGACCCAGTACTTC.

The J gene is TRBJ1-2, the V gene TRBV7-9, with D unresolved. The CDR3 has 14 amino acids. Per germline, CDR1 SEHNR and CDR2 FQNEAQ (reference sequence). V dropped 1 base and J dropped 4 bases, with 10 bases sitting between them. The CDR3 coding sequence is TGTGCCAGCAGCTTAGGAGCGACGAGCTATGGCTACACCTTC. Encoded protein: CASSLGATSYGYTF.

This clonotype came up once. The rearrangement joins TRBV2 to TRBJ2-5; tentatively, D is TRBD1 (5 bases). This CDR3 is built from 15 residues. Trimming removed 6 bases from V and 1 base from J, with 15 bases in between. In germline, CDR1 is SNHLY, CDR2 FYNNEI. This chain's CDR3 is CASSGHSSRQETQYF. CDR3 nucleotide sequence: TGTGCCAGCAGCGGACATAGTTCCCGCCAAGAGACCCAGTACTTC.

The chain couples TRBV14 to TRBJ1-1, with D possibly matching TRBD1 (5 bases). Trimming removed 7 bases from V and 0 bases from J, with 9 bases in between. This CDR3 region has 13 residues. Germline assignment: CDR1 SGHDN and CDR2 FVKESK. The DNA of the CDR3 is TGTGCCAGCAAGGAGGACATGAACACTGAAGCTTTCTTT. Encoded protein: CASKEDMNTEAFF. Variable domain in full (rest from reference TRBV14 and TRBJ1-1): EAGVTQFPSHSVIEKGQTVTLRCDPISGHDNLYWYRRVMGKEIKFLLHFVKESKQDESGMPNNRFLAERTGGTYSTLKVQPAELEDSGVYFCASKEDMNTEAFFGQGTRLTVV.